This paragraph reports one T cell receptor (beta chain). Its antigen is not yet known. One base away there is no much larger clone; base qualities are not given. Counted from cysteine to phenylalanine, this CDR3 has 14 amino acids. Just the 42-base CDR3 DNA is kept, in frame starting at base 1. Via the germline V gene, CDR1 is SNHLY and CDR2 FYNNEI. Trimming accounts for 7 bases at V and 2 bases at J, while the number of junction bases matched to no gene is 4. The cohort comprised more than 550 healthy bone marrow donors. Cohort members were all nominally healthy when sampled, although unrecorded immune exposures were likely present. The donor was CMV seronegative and belonged to the group of roughly 330 seronegative cohort members. Every donor gave a peripheral blood sample, and the peripheral blood mononuclear cells from that sample were used for TCR beta sequencing. Genomic DNA was extracted from the blood cell samples with the Qiagen DNeasy Blood Extraction Kit.

The entry originates in a study of cytomegalovirus exposure and HLA in healthy donors (dated by TCRdb to the late 2010s). With regard to the full study: An earlier analysis of some 500 of the donors reported roughly 270 Gb of sequence data and roughly 110 million unique TCR beta sequences from roughly 200 million T cells. An early release that covered around 590 HLA-typed donors contained approximately 290 gigabases of sequencing data and approximately 85 million unique TCR sequences. Among the roughly 400 genotyped donors, about 83% belonged to the genetic ancestry cluster associated with self-reported Caucasian donors. The study aimed to test whether signatures of past pathogen exposure could be identified by cataloging public T cell receptors. The T cell repertoires of 550 to 850 subjects were profiled by immunosequencing and related to cytomegalovirus serostatus. A separate validation cohort of 100 to 150 different subjects was used in addition to the 666-subject first cohort. The study combined high-throughput TCR immunosequencing, statistical association of individual TCRs with disease status, and machine learning to predict cytomegalovirus infection status. In a later analysis, previously published TCR beta repertoires from 666 donors were re-analyzed and high-resolution HLA genotyping was added so that TCR occurrence patterns could be studied. Rather than using new phenotypic data, the later analysis identified candidate immune exposures from TCR beta sequences and from how often those sequences occurred across donors. An earlier analysis of some 500 of the donors used high-throughput TCR beta sequencing to judge whether each TCR beta V gene segment behaved as functional or pseudogenic. Donor age, sex, ethnicity and CMV serostatus were collected together with the repertoire data. A later genetic analysis used genome-wide SNP genotypes for about three fifths of the 666 donors, treating that subset as a discovery cohort. All discovery cohort repertoires had been generated using a single sequencing platform. Class I and class II HLA loci were covered by the typing at four-digit resolution. The number of donors typed differed by locus, with roughly 629-640 for A, B, C, DRB1 and DQB1, roughly 520 for DQA1, approximately 570 for DPA1, and some 450 for DPB1. Several DR-DQ haplotypes were handled as single units for association and clustering because linkage in the cohort was strong. On average, 235,054 unique TCR beta nucleotide sequences were sequenced per donor among about 400 genotyped donors of the cohort, with around 19% of those sequences being non-productive. Study-wide findings and limitations: V-gene and J-gene trimming of TCR beta chains was associated with a missense DCLRE1C variant in a later genetic analysis, and the association was replicated in an independent cohort. Correlated functional status among segregating V segments might reflect linkage disequilibrium, but an unknown experimental factor could not be ruled out. A later analysis found that most CMV-associated TCR beta chains appeared HLA-restricted, with HLA associations seemingly driven largely by CMV exposure. Presence/absence analyses assumed roughly uniform sequencing depth across donors, an assumption that may not hold. The classifier was reported to diagnose cytomegalovirus status with high specificity and sensitivity in both the original and validation cohorts. In this cohort, only TCR beta chains were sequenced, and detectable features were limited by the absence of alpha or paired-chain data. In a later analysis, HLA-associated TCR beta chains were found to be more clonally expanded and to have lower generation probabilities than equally common non-associated chains. While some public TCRs were present in many individuals, most TCR sequences turned up only very rarely across donors. In a later analysis, the rate of TCR association differed among HLA loci, with DRB1 alleles having the most associated TCRs and HLA-C alleles having the fewest. In the study, approximately 160 TCR beta chains were listed as associated with cytomegalovirus. A later analysis reported that several top co-occurrence clusters appeared linked to parvovirus B19, influenza, CMV and Epstein-Barr virus. Broadly in line with IMGT annotations, most TCR beta V segments showed up in productive rearrangements about 90% or about 30% of the time in an earlier analysis of approximately 640 of the donors. For the cohort, immune exposure information was limited to CMV serostatus. Because HLA typing was missing for some donors at each locus, association tests included only the typed subset. The sequencing pipeline was judged likely to have produced a cluster of highly shared sequence variants as a technical artifact. In a later analysis, around 17,000 TCR beta sequences were associated with specific HLA alleles at a false discovery rate of 0.05. A further reported finding was that TCR beta sequences accurately predicted the HLA-A and HLA-B alleles for most subjects in the first cohort. In a later genetic analysis, fewer N-insertions in productive TCRs were reported among donors in an Asian-associated ancestry cluster than the approximately 670-donor mean. When HLA alleles, especially DR and DQ, strongly co-occurred, TCR associations were difficult to assign to individual alleles. The 87-base-pair reads could not distinguish some IMGT-functional V segments, including TRBV6-2 and TRBV6-3, so those segments were excluded. Because counts were too low, seventeen rarely observed V segments, including chromosome 9 orphons, were left out of the earlier analysis of several hundred of the donors. It was suggested by the authors that the approach could potentially be generalized to other disease states and immunological phenotypes. A few of the identified cytomegalovirus-associated TCR beta chains were confirmed in vitro to be specific for cytomegalovirus antigens.

The method behind the library was the immunoSEQ multiplex PCR assay. For the multiplex PCR, a mixture combining 60 forward primers for TCR Vbeta segments and 13 reverse primers for TCR Jbeta segments was used. Amplification of the CDR3 region of rearranged TCR beta genes was performed with a multiplex PCR assay on genomic DNA. The amplified TCR beta libraries were sequenced on the Illumina HiSeq System as 87-base-pair reads. Per the original workflow: Across the 500 to 700 repertoires, a later analysis counted approximately 75 million unique TCR beta chains, around 11 million of which were shared by at least two donors. A nearest-neighbor algorithm error-corrected the raw reads and collapsed the reads into unique sequences, merging closely related sequences to remove PCR and sequencing errors. Alignment of CDR3 sequences to IMGT reference sequences was used to assign V, D and J gene segments. For a sequence to be retained, a match of at least six nucleotides was required to both a V gene segment and a J gene segment. A rearrangement was called productive if the CDR3 had no stop codons and remained in frame with V and J, and every other rearrangement was called non-productive. CDR3 was defined according to IMGT convention as the region running from the second conserved V-encoded cysteine to the conserved J-encoded phenylalanine. Sequences without an unambiguous match to a single V gene segment were excluded from the earlier analysis of about 640 of the donors. In an earlier analysis of a few hundred of the donors, a V segment was called functional when productive rearrangements were above 56.7%, and segregating when the standard deviation between donors exceeded 5%. To diagnose cytomegalovirus status from the catalog of TCR beta chain sequences, a statistical classification framework was built. V and J gene assignment, in a later analysis, came from comparing TCR nucleotide sequences with IMGT/GENE-DB human TR gene sequences. Using the TCRdist pipeline, a later analysis assigned CDR3 sequences along with most-parsimonious VDJ recombination scenarios. In a later analysis, every TCR beta chain was defined by the combination of its CDR3 amino acid sequence and its V-gene family, and reads without a unique V-gene family were dropped. To address suspected cross-contamination and a sequencing artifact, a later analysis removed a few hundred highly shared, low-generation-probability nucleotide sequences. For each public chain, a later analysis derived a clonal expansion index from normalized ranks of inferred template counts within each repertoire. In a later analysis, generation probabilities were computed with a VDJ recombination model fitted to out-of-frame rearrangements, and the resulting probabilities were checked against IGoR. In a later analysis, hypergeometric tests were used to score TCR-TCR, TCR-HLA and TCR-CMV co-occurrence, with a repertoire-size bias correction applied to TCR pairs. A later analysis estimated false discovery rates by permuting HLA or CMV assignments 20 times. A later analysis grouped co-occurring TCRs with DBSCAN, adding TCRdist sequence similarity when clustering within HLA-allele-positive subsets. Co-occurrence clustering excluded repertoires with fewer than 30,000 or more than 120,000 public chains, plus five with anomalous nucleotide sharing. TCRdb took over this immuneACCESS table, retaining in-frame rearrangements with V and J assigned. Such tables are incomplete; in checked studies, under half of the missing clones stem from an unresolved V gene, and the remainder is unexplained. V, J and clone size were drawn from that table, and D and trimming were deduced from the DNA. The sample contains about 210,000 clones, over 60% of them found a single time. Clones ranked in the top ten supply approximately 1.8% of the sample.

The clonotype comes from a male donor in good health and CMV-seronegative. Source material: PBMCs. Recombination connected TRBV2 to TRBJ1-5, with 8 junctional bases fitting TRBD1. This receptor carries the CDR3 CASTGTGGNQPQHF. Read as DNA, the sequence is TGTGCCAGCACCGGGACAGGAGGCAATCAGCCCCAGCATTTT. Here the CDR3 is joined to the reference TRBV2 and TRBJ1-5 genes, and the full variable domain is: EPEVTQTPSHQVTQMGQEVILRCVPISNHLYFYWYRQILGQKVEFLVSFYNNEISEKSEIFDDQFSVERPDGSNFTLKIRSTKLEDSAMYFCASTGTGGNQPQHFGDGTRLSIL.